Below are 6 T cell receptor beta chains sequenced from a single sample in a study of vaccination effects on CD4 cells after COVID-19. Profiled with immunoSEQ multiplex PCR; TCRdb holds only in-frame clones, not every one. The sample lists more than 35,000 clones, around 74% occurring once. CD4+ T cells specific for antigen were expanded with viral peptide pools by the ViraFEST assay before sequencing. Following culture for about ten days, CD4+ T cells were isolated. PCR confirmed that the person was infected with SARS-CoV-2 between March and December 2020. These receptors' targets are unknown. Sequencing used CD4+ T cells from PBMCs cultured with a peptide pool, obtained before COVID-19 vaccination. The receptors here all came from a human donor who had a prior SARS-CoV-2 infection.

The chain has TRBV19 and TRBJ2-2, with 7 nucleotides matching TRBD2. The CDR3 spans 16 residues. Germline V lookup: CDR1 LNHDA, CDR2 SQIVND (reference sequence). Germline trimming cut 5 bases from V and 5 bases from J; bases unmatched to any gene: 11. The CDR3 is CASSDDSSGGTGELFF. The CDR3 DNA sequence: TGTGCCAGTAGTGATGACTCTAGCGGAGGGACCGGGGAGCTGTTTTTT.

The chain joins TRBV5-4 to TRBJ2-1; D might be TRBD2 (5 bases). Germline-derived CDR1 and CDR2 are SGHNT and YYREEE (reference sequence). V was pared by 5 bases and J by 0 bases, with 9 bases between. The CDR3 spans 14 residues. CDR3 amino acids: CASSRGFSYNEQFF. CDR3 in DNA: TGTGCCAGCAGTAGAGGGTTCTCCTACAATGAGCAGTTCTTC.

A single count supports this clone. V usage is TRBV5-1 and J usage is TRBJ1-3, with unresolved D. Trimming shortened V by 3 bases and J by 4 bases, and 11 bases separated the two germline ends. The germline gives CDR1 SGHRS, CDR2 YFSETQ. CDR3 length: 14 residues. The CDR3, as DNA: TGCGCCAGCAGCTGGACGACGCAGGGAAACACCATATATTTT. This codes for CASSWTTQGNTIYF.

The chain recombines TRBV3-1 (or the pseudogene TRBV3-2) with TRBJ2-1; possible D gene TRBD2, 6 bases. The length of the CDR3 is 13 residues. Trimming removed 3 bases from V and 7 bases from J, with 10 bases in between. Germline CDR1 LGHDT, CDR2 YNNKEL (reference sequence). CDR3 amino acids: CASSQGLINEQFF. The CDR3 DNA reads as TGTGCCAGCAGCCAGGGACTTATAAATGAGCAGTTCTTC.

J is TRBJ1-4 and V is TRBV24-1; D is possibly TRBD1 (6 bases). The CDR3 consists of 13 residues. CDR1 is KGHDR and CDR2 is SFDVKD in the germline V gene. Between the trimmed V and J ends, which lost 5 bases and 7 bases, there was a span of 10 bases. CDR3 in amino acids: CATSGGATEKLFF. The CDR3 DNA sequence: TGTGCCACCAGTGGGGGGGCTACTGAAAAACTGTTTTTT.

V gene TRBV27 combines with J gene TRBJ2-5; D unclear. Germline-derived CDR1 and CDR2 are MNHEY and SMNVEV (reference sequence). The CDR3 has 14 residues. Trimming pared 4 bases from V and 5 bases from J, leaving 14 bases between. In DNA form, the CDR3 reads TGTGCCAGCAGTTCGAATTCCGGTCGGGAGACCCAGTACTTC. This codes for CASSSNSGRETQYF.